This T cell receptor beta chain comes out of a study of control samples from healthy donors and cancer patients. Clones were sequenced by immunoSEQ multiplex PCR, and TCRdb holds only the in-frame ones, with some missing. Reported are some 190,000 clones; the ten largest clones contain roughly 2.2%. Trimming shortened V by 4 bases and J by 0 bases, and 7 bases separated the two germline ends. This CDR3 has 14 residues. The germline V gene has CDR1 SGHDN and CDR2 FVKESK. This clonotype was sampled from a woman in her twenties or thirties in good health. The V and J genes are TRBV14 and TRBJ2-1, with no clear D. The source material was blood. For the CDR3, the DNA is TGTGCCAGCAGCCCGCTCGGCTCCTACAATGAGCAGTTCTTC. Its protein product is CASSPLGSYNEQFF.